Here is one TCR beta chain with its context. Its antigen is not identified. Every bit of the isolated RNA underwent reverse transcription, so sequencing read expressed TCRB transcripts. Data came from immunoSEQ multiplex PCR; TCRdb stores just in-frame clones and leaves some out. Of hundreds of thousands of clones in the sample, roughly 12% were seen once. The data stem from a study of beta chain features in type 1 diabetes. Study conclusions and caveats: A definitive answer on HLA type influencing TCRB rearrangement was not reached here. Shortening of TCRB CDR3s, moderate but significant, appeared in all four CD4+ subsets of Type 1 diabetes patients.

Sorted populations all had greater than 98% purity. The CDR3 has 14 residues. V lost 3 bases and J lost 3, with 8 bases in between. CDR1 is MGHDK, CDR2 SYGVNS, per germline. V gene TRBV25-1 combines with J gene TRBJ2-2, with D unclear. Sequenced: naive CD4+ T cells from blood. The sequence was obtained from a woman younger than 35 with type 1 diabetes. CDR3 sequence reads: CASSDGQHTGELFF. The DNA of the CDR3 is TGTGCCAGCAGTGATGGGCAGCACACCGGGGAGCTGTTTTTT.